The 9 T cell receptor beta chains in this list originate from one sample, sequenced in a study of glioma-infiltrating T cells after dendritic cell vaccination. Method: immunoSEQ multiplex PCR; TCRdb's copy keeps in-frame clones and lacks some. The sample holds approximately 99,000 clones, around 80% seen once. Time point meaning: after dendritic cell vaccination, including at tumor progression/relapse. Sequences were derived from blood, sampled after dendritic cell vaccination. The receptors come from a human donor with glioblastoma.

The chain combines TRBV9 with TRBJ1-4; tentative D call: TRBD1 (5 bases). V lost 1 base and J 3 bases, leaving 10 bases between the germline ends. The CDR3 consists of 15 residues. The germline gives CDR1 SGDLS, CDR2 YYNGEE. CDR3 protein: CASSVTGGSNEKLFF. CDR3 bases: TGTGCCAGCAGCGTAACGGGGGGATCTAATGAAAAACTGTTTTTT. The full variable domain, rest sourced from reference TRBV9 and TRBJ1-4, is DSGVTQTPKHLITATGQRVTLRCSPRSGDLSVYWYQQSLDQGLQFLIQYYNGEERAKGNILERFSAQQFPDLHSELNLSSLELGDSALYFCASSVTGGSNEKLFFGSGTQLSVL.

The genes are TRBV13 and TRBJ2-5; the D gene is possibly TRBD2 (7 bases). The CDR3 extends over 15 amino acids. Germline lookup yields CDR1 PRHDT and CDR2 FYEKMQ (reference sequence). Trimming shortened V by 4 bases and J by 4 bases, and 16 bases separated the two germline ends. CDR3 loop: CASSSMERGGETQYF. The CDR3 DNA reads as TGTGCCAGCAGCTCAATGGAGAGGGGGGGAGAGACCCAGTACTTC. The full variable domain, with the rest looked up from reference TRBV13 and TRBJ2-5, is AAGVIQSPRHLIKEKRETATLKCYPIPRHDTVYWYQQGPGQDPQFLISFYEKMQSDKGSIPDRFSAQQFSDYHSELNMSSLELGDSALYFCASSSMERGGETQYFGPGTRLLVL.

The chain links TRBV19 to TRBJ2-1; 7 bases match TRBD1. Germline assignment: CDR1 LNHDA and CDR2 SQIVND (reference sequence). This CDR3 has 13 amino acids. The V and J ends lost 6 bases and 6 bases, in that order; junction bases with no gene match: 5. The CDR3 DNA follows: TGTGCCAGTAGCGGGACAGCTTTCAATGAGCAGTTCTTC. It codes for CASSGTAFNEQFF.

The chain couples TRBV4-2 to TRBJ1-1, with a tentative D call TRBD1 (5 bases). V was clipped by 0 bases and J by 2 bases, with 10 bases between them. CDR3 size: 15 residues. Germline CDR1 and CDR2: LGHNA and YNFKEQ. The CDR3 sequence is CASSQEGQGNTEAFF. CDR3 coding DNA: TGTGCCAGCAGCCAAGAGGGGCAGGGTAACACTGAAGCTTTCTTT.

The chain links TRBV18 to TRBJ1-3; 8 bases align to TRBD1. Trimming cost V 6 bases and J 1 base; bases outside gene matches: 8. The germline V gene has CDR1 KGHSH and CDR2 LQKENI. The CDR3 has 16 residues. The CDR3 spells CASSLRQGMSGNTIYF. The DNA for the CDR3 is TGTGCCAGCTCCTTAAGACAGGGGATGTCTGGAAACACCATATATTTT.

This clone was counted a few times. The chain employs TRBV11-2 and TRBJ2-7, with TRBD1 identical over 7 bases. Germline CDR1 and CDR2: SGHAT and FQNNGV. The CDR3 has 14 residues. V lost 1 base, J lost 6 bases, and 6 bases stayed unmatched. CDR3 amino acids: CASSLGDRVGEQYF. The CDR3 DNA reads as TGTGCCAGCAGCTTAGGCGACAGGGTGGGCGAGCAGTACTTC. Using reference TRBV11-2 and TRBJ2-7 for the parts outside the CDR3, the full variable domain is EAGVAQSPRYKIIEKRQSVAFWCNPISGHATLYWYQQILGQGPKLLIQFQNNGVVDDSQLPKDRFSAERLKGVDSTLKIQPAKLEDSAVYLCASSLGDRVGEQYFGPGTRLTVT.

The genes are TRBV6-5 and TRBJ2-3, with D tentatively TRBD1 (5 bases). The CDR3 extends over 13 amino acids. Germline loops: CDR1 MNHEY, CDR2 SVGAGI. V shed 2 bases and J shed 6 bases, with 9 bases lying between them. In nucleotides, the CDR3 is TGTGCCAGCAGTTACGACAGATGGGATACGCAGTATTTT. The encoded protein is CASSYDRWDTQYF.

The genes are TRBV7-2 and TRBJ1-4; tentative D call: TRBD1 (6 bases). Germline CDR1 is SGHTA and CDR2 is FQGNSA. V lost 1 base and J lost 7, with 10 bases in between. The CDR3 is 14 amino acids. The CDR3 nucleotides read TGTGCCAGCAGCTTAGGATACAGGGCTGAAAAACTGTTTTTT. Its protein product is CASSLGYRAEKLFF.

V gene TRBV2 combines with J gene TRBJ2-7, with unresolved D. Germline-derived CDR1 and CDR2 are SNHLY and FYNNEI. The CDR3 loop spans 12 amino acids. The germline V and J ends were trimmed by 10 bases and 0 bases, with 10 bases remaining between them. The CDR3 sequence: CATHYVSYEQYF. The CDR3 DNA sequence: TGTGCCACACATTATGTCTCCTACGAGCAGTACTTC.